A selection of T cell receptor beta chains follows, all from one sample in a study of regulatory dendritic cells for organ transplantation. Method: immunoSEQ multiplex PCR; TCRdb's copy keeps in-frame clones and lacks some. The sample consists of about 30,000 clones, 60% to 80% of them appearing once. Sample: memory CD4+ T cells from blood. These TCRs come from a human donor in good health. The CDR3 runs from the conserved cysteine through the conserved F or W. A D gene is named only where the DNA matches it firmly. Only part of the rows carry a size: once, few, many, or a class if the clone is expanded.

D | J | size | V | length | CDR3 | DNA
TRBD1 | TRBJ2-3 | . | TRBV18 | 12 | CASSTGLGTQYF | TGTGCCAGCTCGACAGGGTTGGGTACGCAGTATTTT
. | TRBJ2-4 | . | TRBV6-1 | 16 | CASSEGSPLAKNIQYF | TGTGCCAGCAGTGAAGGTTCACCCCTAGCCAAAAACATTCAGTACTTC
. | TRBJ2-2 | . | TRBV6-4 | 16 | CASSDSGDMNTGELFF | TGTGCCAGCAGTGACTCAGGTGATATGAACACCGGGGAGCTGTTTTTT
. | TRBJ2-5 | . | TRBV5-1 | 15 | CASSPGAIFSETQYF | TGCGCCAGCAGCCCGGGAGCGATTTTCTCAGAGACCCAGTACTTC
. | TRBJ2-1 | . | TRBV7-3 | 13 | CASSLRNAGAQFF | TGTGCCAGCAGCTTAAGGAATGCGGGGGCGCAGTTCTTC
. | TRBJ1-2 | . | TRBV4-3 | 15 | CASSQRTPGRGGYTF | TGCGCCAGCAGCCAACGGACTCCCGGACGGGGTGGCTACACCTTC
TRBD2 | TRBJ2-7 | . | TRBV18 | 16 | CASSPYGRAAPGEQYF | TGTGCCAGCTCACCGTATGGGAGGGCGGCCCCCGGCGAGCAGTACTTC
. | TRBJ2-7 | once | TRBV6-5 | 13 | CASRRSADYEQYF | TGTGCCAGCAGGAGATCGGCTGATTACGAGCAGTACTTC
TRBD2 | TRBJ2-1 | . | TRBV28 | 22 | CASSFPQELGLAGQSSYNEQFF | TGTGCCAGCAGTTTCCCCCAGGAGCTGGGACTAGCGGGACAGAGCTCCTACAATGAGCAGTTCTTC
. | TRBJ2-7 | . | TRBV29-1 | 12 | CSVTGTTSEQYF | TGCAGCGTTACCGGGACAACAAGCGAGCAGTACTTC
. | TRBJ2-3 | . | TRBV12-1 | 14 | CASSERDPTDTQYF | TGTGCCAGCAGTGAGCGGGATCCCACAGATACGCAGTATTTT
. | TRBJ2-7 | . | TRBV20-1 | 11 | CSARLTGEQYF | TGCAGTGCTAGATTGACGGGCGAGCAGTACTTC
TRBD2 | TRBJ2-2 | . | TRBV7-2 | 14 | CASSPTSGTGELFF | TGTGCCAGCAGCCCCACTAGCGGCACCGGGGAGCTGTTTTTT
. | TRBJ1-4 | . | TRBV7-8 | 15 | CASSLLRSTNEKLFF | TGTGCCAGCAGCTTACTTCGGTCAACTAATGAAAAACTGTTTTTT
. | TRBJ1-6 | . | TRBV6-5 | 14 | CASSYGSWNSPLHF | TGTGCCAGCAGTTATGGATCATGGAATTCACCCCTCCACTTT
TRBD2 | TRBJ2-3 | . | TRBV2 | 13 | CAGGLAGADTQYF | TGTGCCGGAGGACTAGCGGGAGCAGATACGCAGTATTTT
. | TRBJ2-2 | . | TRBV4-3 | 17 | CASSQEFGSGITGELFF | TGCGCCAGCAGCCAAGAATTCGGGTCCGGGATTACCGGGGAGCTGTTTTTT
TRBD2 | TRBJ2-1 | . | TRBV7-9 | 18 | CASSRRRTSGSSYNEQFF | TGTGCCAGCAGCCGCCGTCGGACTAGCGGGAGCTCCTACAATGAGCAGTTCTTC
. | TRBJ2-1 | . | TRBV10-3 | 14 | CAISESLGEPEQFF | TGTGCCATCAGTGAGTCACTTGGGGAACCCGAGCAGTTCTTC
TRBD1 | TRBJ1-2 | . | TRBV5-1 | 15 | CASSFNPGTDYGYTF | TGCGCCAGCAGCTTTAATCCCGGGACAGACTATGGCTACACCTTC
TRBD2 | TRBJ2-1 | . | TRBV4-2 | 15 | CASSQAGTRGNEQFF | TGTGCCAGCAGCCAAGCCGGGACTAGGGGCAATGAGCAGTTCTTC
TRBD2 | TRBJ2-5 | . | TRBV30 | 13 | CAWSAGLEETQYF | TGTGCCTGGAGTGCCGGACTAGAAGAGACCCAGTACTTC
. | TRBJ2-6 | . | TRBV19 | 14 | CASSRSLGANVLTF | TGTGCCAGTAGTCGGTCTCTGGGGGCCAACGTCCTGACTTTC
TRBD2 | TRBJ2-7 | once | TRBV6-6 | 15 | CASSYSGGGAVEQYF | TGTGCCAGCAGTTACTCGGGCGGGGGGGCAGTCGAGCAGTACTTC
. | TRBJ2-3 | . | TRBV11-3 | 14 | CASSLGRGTDTQYF | TGTGCCAGCAGCTTAGGAAGGGGCACAGATACGCAGTATTTT
. | TRBJ2-3 | . | TRBV7-9 | 13 | CASSLGHTDTQYF | TGTGCCAGCAGCTTAGGGCACACAGATACGCAGTATTTT
. | TRBJ2-2 | . | TRBV9 | 16 | CASSVGGAGADGELFF | TGTGCCAGCAGCGTAGGCGGCGCAGGGGCTGACGGGGAGCTGTTTTTT
. | TRBJ1-1 | . | TRBV15 | 14 | CATSRDLGVTEAFF | TGTGCCACCAGCAGAGATCTTGGGGTCACTGAAGCTTTCTTT
. | TRBJ1-2 | few | TRBV28 | 13 | CASSPKLSYGYTF | TGTGCCAGCAGTCCAAAACTCTCGTATGGCTACACCTTC
. | TRBJ2-2 | . | TRBV4-2 | 15 | CASSQPNRGTGELFF | TGTGCCAGCAGCCAACCCAACCGGGGGACCGGGGAGCTGTTTTTT
TRBD1 | TRBJ2-5 | . | TRBV7-7 | 11 | CASSQGVAQYF | TGTGCTAGCAGCCAGGGGGTGGCCCAGTACTTC
. | TRBJ2-5 | . | TRBV6-5 | 14 | CASSYFAERETQYF | TGTGCCAGCAGTTACTTTGCTGAGAGGGAGACCCAGTACTTC
. | TRBJ2-5 | . | TRBV27 | 13 | CARAGTPQETQYF | TGTGCCAGAGCCGGGACACCTCAAGAGACCCAGTACTTC
TRBD2 | TRBJ2-5 | . | TRBV4-3 | 16 | CASSQGLAEYQETQYF | TGCGCCAGCAGCCAAGGACTAGCGGAGTACCAAGAGACCCAGTACTTC
. | TRBJ2-7 | . | TRBV6-6 | 13 | CASSYRGGGEQYF | TGTGCCAGCAGTTATCGAGGGGGAGGCGAGCAGTACTTC
TRBD2 | TRBJ2-3 | . | TRBV4-3 | 17 | CASSQWTSGGGTDTQYF | TGCGCCAGCAGCCAATGGACTAGCGGGGGAGGTACGGATACGCAGTATTTT
. | TRBJ2-2 | . | TRBV9 | 17 | CASSVGPDQHQNGELFF | TGTGCCAGCAGCGTCGGACCGGACCAACATCAGAACGGGGAGCTGTTTTTT
. | TRBJ2-5 | . | TRBV7-2 | 13 | CASSFSSWETQYF | TGTGCCAGCAGCTTTTCAAGCTGGGAGACCCAGTACTTC
. | TRBJ1-6 | . | TRBV6-6 | 15 | CASSALDTHNSPLHF | TGTGCCAGCAGTGCCTTGGACACCCATAATTCACCCCTCCACTTT
. | TRBJ1-1 | . | TRBV6-5 | 15 | CASHPTGVRLTEAFF | TGTGCCAGCCATCCCACCGGGGTTAGGTTGACTGAAGCTTTCTTT
. | TRBJ1-1 | . | TRBV5-1 | 14 | CASSRGARSAEAFF | TGCGCCAGCAGCCGGGGGGCGAGGAGCGCTGAAGCTTTCTTT
TRBD2 | TRBJ2-5 | few | TRBV5-5 | 19 | CASSLGGLASGKGQETQYF | TGTGCCAGCAGCTTGGGTGGTCTGGCTAGCGGAAAGGGGCAAGAGACCCAGTACTTC
. | TRBJ1-3 | . | TRBV7-2 | 13 | CASSYTGLNTIYF | TGTGCCAGCAGTTATACAGGGCTTAACACCATATATTTT
. | TRBJ2-3 | once | TRBV13 | 16 | CASSLGRFQSTDTQYF | TGTGCCAGCAGCTTAGGGCGGTTCCAAAGCACAGATACGCAGTATTTT
. | TRBJ2-5 | . | TRBV6-1 | 14 | CASREGVSGETQYF | TGTGCCAGCAGGGAAGGTGTGTCTGGAGAGACCCAGTACTTC
TRBD2 | TRBJ2-2 | few | TRBV19 | 15 | CASWYGGSGTGELFF | TGTGCCAGTTGGTATGGCGGGAGCGGGACCGGGGAGCTGTTTTTT
. | TRBJ1-1 | . | TRBV15 | 14 | CATSRKGQDTEAFF | TGTGCCACCAGCAGGAAGGGGCAGGACACTGAAGCTTTCTTT
TRBD2 | TRBJ2-5 | . | TRBV5-4 | 16 | CASSPPSGGAPETQYF | TGTGCCAGCAGCCCACCTAGCGGGGGGGCCCCGGAGACCCAGTACTTC
TRBD1 | TRBJ2-7 | once | TRBV27 | 15 | CASSPDRVTSYEQYF | TGTGCCAGCAGTCCTGACAGGGTTACCTCCTACGAGCAGTACTTC
. | TRBJ2-7 | . | TRBV6-1 | 15 | CASSEGGSGFYEQYF | TGTGCCAGCAGTGAAGGCGGCTCAGGGTTCTACGAGCAGTACTTC
. | TRBJ2-1 | few | TRBV28 | 12 | CASSPPYNEQFF | TGTGCCAGCAGCCCCCCATACAATGAGCAGTTCTTC
. | TRBJ2-7 | few | TRBV10-3 | 10 | CAIGQSEQYF | TGTGCCATAGGGCAGTCCGAGCAGTACTTC